This TCR beta chain was obtained from a study of response to subunit inactivated influenza vaccine. TCRdb redid the calling of the RT-PCR reads with MiXCR, one entry per CDR3 protein. The table records around 580,000 distinct CDR3 sequences, roughly 12% of them present only once. Trimming cost V 5 bases and J 2 bases, with 15 bases left between them. The CDR3 is 15 amino acids. This sequence originates from a man in his fifties or sixties who received an inactivated influenza vaccine. The rearrangement uses TRBV12-3 or TRBV12-4 and TRBJ2-5; perhaps D is TRBD1 or TRBD2 (7 bases each). The material was PBMCs from blood, obtained on the day of vaccination. The CDR3 sequence: CASSIGGGGQETQYF. In DNA form, the CDR3 reads TGTGCCAGCAGTATAGGGGGCGGGGGACAAGAGACCCAGTACTTC.